This T cell receptor beta chain was recovered during a study of immune evolution from preneoplasia to lung adenocarcinoma. In regard to this clone: Other nucleotide sequences in the sample specify the same CDR3.

Sequencing was performed with immunoSEQ multiplex PCR; in TCRdb, only in-frame clones are kept and a portion is missing. The repertoire holds over 6,500 clones, with approximately 86% as singletons. V shed 10 bases and J shed 4 bases, with 10 bases lying between them. Germline V gene lookup returns CDR1 MNHEY and CDR2 SVGAGI. The CDR3 is 11 residues long. The chain is built from TRBV6-5 and TRBJ1-2; D remains ambiguous. The sequencing sample was made of FFPE minimally invasive lung adenocarcinoma tissue. This clonotype was obtained from a person of 80 years or more with lung adenocarcinoma. CDR3 residues: CATLKGYGYTF. CDR3 bases: TGTGCCACCCTCAAGGGCTATGGCTACACCTTC.